Each of the 12 T cell receptor beta chains below was sequenced from the same sample in a study of early T cells in non-severe SARS-CoV-2 infection. Via MiXCR, TCRdb re-called the 5' RACE reads, giving one row per CDR3 protein. Among about 130,000 distinct CDR3 sequences listed, 14% to 15% were seen once. Sequencing input: whole blood. These receptors all come from an adult who was a healthcare worker with PCR-confirmed SARS-CoV-2 infection or an uninfected control (not recorded which).

This clonotype was detected a few times. The gene calls are TRBV5-1 and TRBJ2-5; 9 bases are shared with TRBD2. Trimming cost V 4 bases and J 8 bases; bases outside gene matches: 12. This CDR3 spans 15 amino acids. Germline loops: CDR1 SGHRS, CDR2 YFSETQ. CDR3 nucleotide sequence: TGCGCCAGCAGCCAGACTAGCGGCCTTTCGGAAACCCAGTACTTC. Encoded protein: CASSQTSGLSETQYF.

The chain has TRBV6-2 or TRBV6-3 and TRBJ1-1, with D uncertain. The CDR3 extends over 13 amino acids. Per the germline V gene, CDR1 is MNHEY and CDR2 is SVGEGT. V lost 3 bases, J lost 2 bases, and 7 bases lay in between. CDR3: CASSYRDNTEAFF. CDR3 DNA: TGTGCCAGCAGTTATCGAGACAACACTGAAGCTTTCTTT.

This chain uses TRBV12-3 or TRBV12-4 with TRBJ2-5, with TRBD2 as a possible D gene (6 bases). The CDR3 is 13 residues long. V lost 7 bases, J lost 4 bases, and 13 bases lay in between. The CDR3 reads CASTRTIGETQYF. The DNA for the CDR3 is TGTGCCAGCACCCGGACTATAGGAGAGACCCAGTACTTC.

This clonotype has more than one count but fewer than ten. The chain uses TRBV18 and TRBJ2-1; TRBD1 agrees at 7 bases. The germline CDR1 and CDR2 sequences are KGHSH and LQKENI. V lost 3 bases to trimming and J lost 10 bases; unmatched junction nucleotides: 6. The CDR3 has 13 residues. CDR3 amino acids: CASSPGQLKEQFF. The DNA for the CDR3 is TGTGCCAGCTCACCGGGACAGCTTAAGGAGCAGTTCTTC.

CDR3 residues: CATVVGHGGGLGYTEAFF. The CDR3 region has the DNA TGTGCCACCGTTGTGGGACACGGAGGGGGGTTAGGGTACACTGAAGCTTTCTTT. The rearrangement uses TRBV6-1 and TRBJ1-1; D is possibly TRBD1 (6 bases). The length of the CDR3 is 18 residues. Deletions cut 10 bases from V and 3 bases from J, with 30 bases between. Germline V CDR1 and CDR2: MNHNS, SASEGT.

The chain carries TRBV19 and TRBJ2-1, with 12 bases matching TRBD2. Germline V gene sequence: CDR1 LNHDA, CDR2 SQIVND (reference sequence). V gave up 6 bases and J gave up 9 bases; unmatched junction bases: 15. There are 17 residues in the CDR3. The CDR3 region has the DNA TGTGCCAGTAGGCCCTCCGGGCTAGCGGGGGGGATTGGTGAGCAGTTCTTC. Protein product: CASRPSGLAGGIGEQFF.

This clonotype was counted between two and nine times. J is TRBJ2-3 and V is TRBV5-4; TRBD1 agrees at 8 bases. After removal of 2 bases from V and 5 bases from J, the junction contained 4 bases not matched to a gene. This CDR3 is built from 14 residues. Germline CDR1 and CDR2: SGHNT and YYREEE (reference sequence). The CDR3 DNA reads TGTGCCAGCAGCTTACAGGGGGTCGGAGATACGCAGTATTTT. As protein: CASSLQGVGDTQYF. The full variable domain, completed using reference TRBV5-4 and TRBJ2-3, is ETGVTQSPTHLIKTRGQQVTLRCSSQSGHNTVSWYQQALGQGPQFIFQYYREEENGRGNFPPRFSGLQFPNYSSELNVNALELDDSALYLCASSLQGVGDTQYFGPGTRLTVL.

The chain links TRBV10-1 to TRBJ1-1; D gene unclear. Per germline, CDR1 WNHNN and CDR2 SYGVQD (reference sequence). CDR3 length equals 13 residues. V lost 4 bases to trimming and J lost 4 bases, with 10 bases between them. CDR3 residues: CASSAGDITEAFF. Written as DNA, the CDR3 is TGCGCCAGCAGTGCCGGAGATATCACTGAAGCTTTCTTT.

In this sample, this clonotype turned up a few times. This rearrangement joins TRBV27 to TRBJ2-7; 8 positions agree with TRBD2. Per germline, CDR1 MNHEY and CDR2 SMNVEV (reference sequence). The J segment lost 1 base and the V segment lost 0 bases, leaving 2 bases of the junction unmatched. The CDR3 sequence is 15 residues long. The CDR3 loop reads CASSLSLAGSYEQYF. The CDR3 DNA follows: TGTGCCAGCAGTTTATCTTTAGCGGGGTCCTACGAGCAGTACTTC.

The chain links TRBV14 to TRBJ1-2; 10 bases align to TRBD1. Germline-derived CDR1 and CDR2 are SGHDN and FVKESK. CDR3 length: 16 residues. J lost 8 bases, V lost 1 base, and 10 bases had no gene match. In nucleotides, the CDR3 is TGTGCCAGCAGCCAAGGGATCTGGGGACAGGGGAAAGGCTACACCTTC. As protein: CASSQGIWGQGKGYTF. Filled out from reference TRBV14 and TRBJ1-2, the complete variable domain reads EAGVTQFPSHSVIEKGQTVTLRCDPISGHDNLYWYRRVMGKEIKFLLHFVKESKQDESGMPNNRFLAERTGGTYSTLKVQPAELEDSGVYFCASSQGIWGQGKGYTFGSGTRLTVV.

The CDR3 is CAWSGGGHGYTF. The CDR3 region has the DNA TGTGCCTGGAGCGGAGGGGGCCATGGCTACACCTTC. The V and J genes are TRBV30 and TRBJ1-2; the match to TRBD1 covers 7 bases. The CDR3 is made up of 12 amino acids. Unmatched junction bases numbered 4, after V lost 3 bases and J lost 6 bases. Germline V gene lookup returns CDR1 GTSNPN and CDR2 SVGIG (reference sequence).

This clonotype was observed a handful of times. The chain couples TRBV3-1 to TRBJ2-2, with D perhaps TRBD1 (6 bases). The CDR3 sequence is 14 residues long. Trimming shortened V by 4 bases and J by 7 bases, and 13 bases separated the two germline ends. The germline CDR1 and CDR2 sequences are LGHDT and YNNKEL (reference sequence). The CDR3 coding sequence is TGTGCCAGCAGCCCAAACAGGGTGAGCGGGGAGCTGTTTTTT. Protein sequence: CASSPNRVSGELFF.